This TCR beta chain was sequenced during a study of blood T cell repertoires in COVID-19. Study summary: Acute and convalescent COVID-19 samples came from the United States, Italy and Spain.

Trimming left V 4 bases short and J 5 bases short, with 9 bases between. Germline CDR1 SGHVS, CDR2 FQNEAQ. This CDR3 is built from 13 residues. Produced via immunoSEQ multiplex PCR; TCRdb's table is partial and in-frame only. Of 150,000 to 200,000 clones listed, approximately 86% are singletons. The J gene is TRBJ2-1, the V gene TRBV7-8, with D maybe TRBD2 (6 bases). This TCR derives from a woman between 40 and 50 years old in a cohort exposed to, infected with or recovered from COVID-19 (not recorded which). The sequenced sample consisted of PBMCs or T cells enriched from blood (not recorded which). CDR3 nucleotide sequence: TGTGCCAGCAGCTCTCGGACTAACAATGAGCAGTTCTTC. As protein: CASSSRTNNEQFF.